Listed below are T cell receptor beta chains from one sample, sequenced in a study of blood T cell repertoires in COVID-19. The data were produced by immunoSEQ multiplex PCR, yet TCRdb's version contains in-frame clones alone and is incomplete. Here the sample spans some 150,000 clones, over 75% being singletons. The sample comprised PBMCs or T cells enriched from blood (not recorded which). All receptors come from a woman between 18 and 29 years old who had recovered from COVID-19. The CDR3 runs from the conserved cysteine through the conserved F or W. A D gene is named only where the DNA matches it firmly. Size is stated for part of the rows, as once, few or many counts, or as a class when the clone is expanded.

>TRBD2|NA|TRBV25-1|TRBJ2-5
TGTGCCAGCAGTGCGACTAGCGGGAGAAGCCACCAAGAGACCCAGTACTTC
CASSATSGRSHQETQYF
>NA|NA|TRBV7-3|TRBJ2-7
TGTGCCAGCAGCTTAAGGGGAGACGCAGATTACGAGCAGTACTTC
CASSLRGDADYEQYF
>NA|NA|TRBV1|TRBJ2-7
TGCACCAGCACCCAGCGGGAGGGAGGTTACTTC
CTSTQREGGYF
>NA|NA|TRBV27|TRBJ2-5
TGTGCCAGCAGTAAACGCCCGACAGGAACTCAAGAGACCCAGTACTTC
CASSKRPTGTQETQYF
>NA|few|TRBV18|TRBJ1-5
TGTGCCAGCTCCCAGGGGTTAGGGAATCAGCCCCAGCATTTT
CASSQGLGNQPQHF
>TRBD1|NA|TRBV28|TRBJ1-4
TGTGCCACCTATACAACGAGGGGGCCCACAGATGAAAAACTGTTTTTT
CATYTTRGPTDEKLFF
>TRBD1|NA|TRBV24-1|TRBJ2-5
TGTGCCACCAGTGAACCCCGACAGGGTCAAGAGACCCAGTACTTC
CATSEPRQGQETQYF
>TRBD1|NA|TRBV10-1|TRBJ2-5
TGCGCCAGCAGTCCCGGGACAGGTGATCGGGAGACCCAGTACTTC
CASSPGTGDRETQYF
>TRBD1|NA|TRBV4-2|TRBJ1-1
TGTGCCAGCAGCCAAGGATTCGGGACAGGAGGGACTGAAGCTTTCTTT
CASSQGFGTGGTEAFF
>NA|NA|TRBV9|TRBJ2-1
TGTGCCAGCAGCGTAGCCGGGATCTCCTACAATGAGCAGTTCTTC
CASSVAGISYNEQFF
>NA|NA|TRBV5-6|TRBJ1-3
TGTGCCAGCAGCTTCCGGGGTTTCGGAAACACCATATATTTT
CASSFRGFGNTIYF
>TRBD2|NA|TRBV9|TRBJ2-2
TGTGCCAGCAGCAAGGGGCTAGCGGGAGTGGCGAACACCGGGGAGCTGTTTTTT
CASSKGLAGVANTGELFF
>TRBD1|NA|TRBV5-4|TRBJ1-1
TGTGCCAGCAGCCTCGGACAGGTGAACACTGAAGCTTTCTTT
CASSLGQVNTEAFF
>TRBD2|NA|TRBV7-6|TRBJ2-1
TGTGCCAGCAGCTTAGGGGCTAGCGGGAGAATCAAAGATGAGCAGTTCTTC
CASSLGASGRIKDEQFF
>TRBD2|NA|TRBV7-9|TRBJ2-7
TGTGCCAGCAGCTCCCCCAAGGGGATGGCGGGAGGTCCTTACGAGCAGTACTTC
CASSSPKGMAGGPYEQYF
>TRBD1|NA|TRBV15|TRBJ1-2
TGTGCCACCAGCCCAGGACAGGGATGGAATGGCTACACCTTC
CATSPGQGWNGYTF
>NA|NA|TRBV6-1|TRBJ1-1
TGTGCCAGCAGTGAAATCAAACTGCAGGATGCTTTCTTT
CASSEIKLQDAFF
>NA|NA|TRBV5-5|TRBJ2-1
TGTGCCAGCAGCTTGGAACTAATCTCCTACAATGAGCAGTTCTTC
CASSLELISYNEQFF
>NA|NA|TRBV2|TRBJ2-2
TGTGCCAGCAGTTACGCAGGGGGGCGAGGGGAGCTGTTTTTT
CASSYAGGRGELFF
>NA|NA|TRBV18|TRBJ2-1
TGTGCCAGCTCACCCCGGTCCAGGGGTGACAATGAGCAGTTCTTC
CASSPRSRGDNEQFF
>NA|NA|TRBV2|TRBJ1-1
TGTGCCAGCAGTTCTACGTACAGGGTAGGGGGTATGAACACTGAAGCTTTCTTT
CASSSTYRVGGMNTEAFF
>TRBD2|once|TRBV2|TRBJ2-7
TGTGCCATCCCTAGCGGGATAAACGAGCAGTACTTC
CAIPSGINEQYF
>TRBD1|NA|TRBV5-1|TRBJ1-6
TGCGCCAGCAGGTGGACAGGATCCAATTCACCCCTCCACTTT
CASRWTGSNSPLHF
>TRBD2|once|TRBV19|TRBJ2-1
TGTGCCAGTAGTACCCTACTAGCGGGAGTTAGCAGTGAGCAGTTCTTC
CASSTLLAGVSSEQFF
>TRBD2|NA|TRBV28|TRBJ2-5
TGTGCCAGCAGTTTATGGACTAGCGGGAGTTCCCAAGAGACCCAGTACTTC
CASSLWTSGSSQETQYF
>NA|NA|TRBV6-1|TRBJ2-2
TGTGCCAGCAGTGCTATGGGGGGTAGTCTGTTTTTGTCGACCGGGGAGCTGTTTTTT
CASSAMGGSLFLSTGELFF
>TRBD1|NA|TRBV6-5|TRBJ2-7
TGTGCCAGCAGCCGCGGCAACAGGGGCCACGAGCAGTACTTC
CASSRGNRGHEQYF
>NA|NA|TRBV11-2|TRBJ2-7
TGTGCCAGCAGCTTAGATCTCCCTAGTTTGAACGAGCAGTACTTC
CASSLDLPSLNEQYF
>NA|few|TRBV14|TRBJ2-7
TGTGCCAGCAGCCGTCGACTAGATCCCTACGAGCAGTACTTC
CASSRRLDPYEQYF
>TRBD1|NA|TRBV29-1|TRBJ2-3
TGCAGCGTTGAGACAGGGGGCGGTGGAGATACGCAGTATTTT
CSVETGGGGDTQYF
>NA|NA|TRBV11-2|TRBJ2-3
TGTGCCAGCAGCTTAGCAGGGAGCACAGATACGCAGTATTTT
CASSLAGSTDTQYF
>TRBD2|NA|TRBV7-2|TRBJ2-5
TGTGCCAGCAGTCTGTCGGCTAGCGGGAGTTATCAGACCCAGTACTTC
CASSLSASGSYQTQYF
>NA|NA|TRBV29-1|TRBJ1-1
TGCAGCGCCATGGCTGGGGGCGGCACTGAAGCTTTCTTT
CSAMAGGGTEAFF
>NA|NA|TRBV6-5|TRBJ1-2
TGTGCCAGCAGGCGACAGGTCAATCTAAGGGATGGCTACACCTTC
CASRRQVNLRDGYTF
>NA|NA|TRBV20-1|TRBJ2-3
TGCAGTGCGACCACGCGGGATACGCAGTATTTT
CSATTRDTQYF
>TRBD1|NA|TRBV7-3|TRBJ1-6
TGTGCCAGCAGCCCCGTAGGCGTGGGACAGGGAAGCTCCTATAATTCACCCCTCCACTTT
CASSPVGVGQGSSYNSPLHF
>TRBD1|NA|TRBV5-1|TRBJ2-3
TGCGCCAGCAGCCTCTCACAGGGGGGAACAGATACGCAGTATTTT
CASSLSQGGTDTQYF
>NA|NA|TRBV4-3|TRBJ2-6
TGCGCCAGCAGCCGAACACGACAGGTTTTTCCGGCCTCTGGGGCCAACGTCCTGACTTTC
CASSRTRQVFPASGANVLTF
>TRBD2|NA|TRBV27|TRBJ2-3
TGTGCCAGCAGGCAACGTGGTGTCTCGGGAGGGCCAGTAGATACGCAGTATTTT
CASRQRGVSGGPVDTQYF
>TRBD1|NA|TRBV30|TRBJ1-2
TGTGCCTGGACCTATATTTGGACAGGGGGCGACTATGGCTACACCTTC
CAWTYIWTGGDYGYTF
>TRBD2|NA|TRBV7-3|TRBJ2-5
TGTGCCAGCAGTTTAGCGGGAGGAGAGACCCAGTACTTC
CASSLAGGETQYF
>NA|NA|TRBV4-3|TRBJ2-7
TGCGCCAGCAGCCAAGCGTCCGGGTTTTCCTACGAGCAGTACTTC
CASSQASGFSYEQYF
>TRBD1|NA|TRBV10-3|TRBJ1-3
TGTGCCATCAAAGACAGGGTTGGAAACACCATATATTTT
CAIKDRVGNTIYF
>NA|NA|TRBV19|TRBJ2-4
TGTGCCAGTAGTATAGGATCCGGAGACAAAAACATTCAGTACTTC
CASSIGSGDKNIQYF
>TRBD2|NA|TRBV7-7|TRBJ2-3
TGTGCTAGCAGCATAGGACTAGCGGAGGCGCAGTATTTT
CASSIGLAEAQYF
>TRBD2|NA|TRBV7-2|TRBJ2-1
TGTGCCAGCAGCTTAGGACTAGCGTCCCTCAATGAGCAGTTCTTC
CASSLGLASLNEQFF
>NA|NA|TRBV10-3|TRBJ2-7
TGTGCCATCAGCGTCGCCTACGAGCAGTACTTC
CAISVAYEQYF